This TCR beta chain comes out of a study of blood T cell repertoires in COVID-19. This clone was seen only a few times. Germline trimming cut 3 bases from V and 4 bases from J; bases unmatched to any gene: 7. The CDR3 extends over 15 amino acids. Germline V gene sequence: CDR1 SGHAT, CDR2 FQNNGV. How the authors handled the data: The assay estimated nucleated cells by amplifying reference gene primers. Clones were sequenced by immunoSEQ multiplex PCR, and TCRdb holds only the in-frame ones, with some missing. The D gene and trimming were derived from the DNA, and the V and J assignments and clone size from that table. The sample holds 180,000 or so clones; around 80% are singletons and the top ten take 13%.

The chain links TRBV11-2 to TRBJ2-7; TRBD1 matches at 9 bases. Source material: peripheral blood. This sequence originates from a man aged 45 to 65 who had recovered from COVID-19. The CDR3 DNA reads as TGTGCCAGCAGCTTCTCCGGGACAGGGAAATACGAGCAGTACTTC. Translating gives CASSFSGTGKYEQYF.